These 10 T cell receptor beta chains share one sample of origin, sequenced in a study of response to subunit inactivated influenza vaccine. TCRdb analysed the RT-PCR reads with MiXCR anew, one entry per CDR3 protein. The table has roughly 780,000 distinct CDR3 sequences, approximately 17% seen once. This specimen was PBMCs from blood, taken around 5 days after vaccination. The receptors shown here come from a man aged 45-65 years who received an inactivated influenza vaccine.

In its sample, this clonotype was seen a few times. The CDR3 nucleotides read TGTGCCATCAGTGAGTCAGGTTCAACATACTACGAGCAGTACTTC. As protein: CAISESGSTYYEQYF. This rearrangement joins TRBV10-3 to TRBJ2-7, with D hard to call. Between the trimmed V and J ends, which lost 0 bases and 3 bases, there was a span of 12 bases. The CDR3 runs to 15 residues. Germline CDR1 and CDR2: ENHRY and SYGVKD.

This chain connects TRBV27 to TRBJ2-3, with 12 nucleotides matching TRBD2. J gave up 4 bases and V 8 bases, and 4 bases lay outside the gene matches. The CDR3 is 14 residues long. Germline CDR1 reads MNHEY; CDR2 reads SMNVEV (reference sequence). CDR3 residues: CASWTSGKSDTQYF. In DNA, the CDR3 is TGTGCCAGCTGGACTAGCGGGAAATCAGATACGCAGTATTTT.

A few counts support this clonotype. The chain combines TRBV11-2 with TRBJ2-2; the match to TRBD1 covers 9 bases. This CDR3 has 16 residues. The germline V gene encodes CDR1 SGHAT and CDR2 FQNNGV. Trimming at V came to 3 bases and at J to 1 base, leaving 3 bases not matched to a gene. CDR3 residues: CASSFGTGQNTGELFF. The CDR3 nucleotides read TGTGCCAGCAGCTTCGGGACAGGGCAGAACACCGGGGAGCTGTTTTTT.

This clonotype was detected only a few times. The genes are TRBV4-3 and TRBJ2-7; the D gene is possibly TRBD2 (6 bases). V lost 6 bases to trimming and J lost 3 bases, with 18 bases between them. From germline, CDR1 is LGHNA and CDR2 YSLEER. The CDR3 has 15 amino acids. The CDR3 is CASRKSTVGGYEQYF. The CDR3 coding sequence is TGCGCCAGCAGGAAAAGTACGGTGGGAGGCTACGAGCAGTACTTC.

The chain links TRBV7-6 to TRBJ2-5, with D perhaps TRBD1 or TRBD2 (6 bases each). The V and J ends lost 1 base and 2 bases respectively, with 17 bases between them. This CDR3 has 17 amino acids. Germline loops: CDR1 SGHVS, CDR2 FNYEAQ. The DNA of the CDR3 is TGTGCCAGCAGCTTAGAGGCGGGACAAAGAAAACAAGAGACCCAGTACTTC. Translating gives CASSLEAGQRKQETQYF. The variable domain in full, with the rest retrieved from reference TRBV7-6 and TRBJ2-5, is GAGVSQSPRYKVTKRGQDVALRCDPISGHVSLYWYRQALGQGPEFLTYFNYEAQQDKSGLPNDRFSAERPEGSISTLTIQRTEQRDSAMYRCASSLEAGQRKQETQYFGPGTRLLVL.

The chain combines TRBV18 with TRBJ2-7; D call uncertain. The CDR3 covers 14 residues. The V end was cut by 4 bases, the J end by 3 bases, with 13 bases between. Germline CDR1 KGHSH, CDR2 LQKENI. CDR3 amino acids: CASSRGSLGYEQYF. CDR3 bases: TGTGCCAGCTCACGTGGGTCTTTGGGCTACGAGCAGTACTTC.

This clonotype was seen only a few times. This chain connects TRBV12-3 or TRBV12-4 to TRBJ2-5; D may be TRBD1 (6 bases). Trimming removed 2 bases from V and 0 bases from J, with 16 bases in between. CDR3 length: 17 residues. DNA of the CDR3: TGTGCCAGCAGTTTACGGTCAGGGGCAGGGTACCAAGAGACCCAGTACTTC. Residues: CASSLRSGAGYQETQYF.

This clonotype occurred a few times. The chain links TRBV6-6 to TRBJ2-7; D gene unclear. Looked up from germline, CDR1 is MNHNY and CDR2 is SVGAGI (reference sequence). The length of the CDR3 is 12 residues. The ends were cut back, 6 bases at V and 5 bases at J, with 11 bases in the middle. CDR3 amino acids: CASSHGTDEQYF. Here the CDR3 DNA reads TGTGCCAGCAGCCACGGTACAGACGAGCAGTACTTC.

This clonotype showed up just a few times. The gene calls are TRBV27 and TRBJ1-1; TRBD1 matches at 8 bases. V trimming: 6 bases; J trimming: 4 bases; junction bases outside the gene matches: 7. This CDR3 is 14 amino acids long. Germline assignment: CDR1 MNHEY and CDR2 SMNVEV (reference sequence). The CDR3 loop reads CASSWTGFGTEAFF. CDR3 in DNA: TGTGCCAGCAGCTGGACAGGGTTTGGCACTGAAGCTTTCTTT.

The gene calls are TRBV12-3 or TRBV12-4 and TRBJ2-2; tentative D call: TRBD1 (6 bases). The V gene lost 5 bases and the J gene lost 4 bases, with 14 bases spanning the gap. CDR3 length: 15 residues. CDR3 coding DNA: TGTGCCAGCAGTCCCCCAGGGGTTATCACCGGGGAGCTGTTTTTT. It codes for CASSPPGVITGELFF.